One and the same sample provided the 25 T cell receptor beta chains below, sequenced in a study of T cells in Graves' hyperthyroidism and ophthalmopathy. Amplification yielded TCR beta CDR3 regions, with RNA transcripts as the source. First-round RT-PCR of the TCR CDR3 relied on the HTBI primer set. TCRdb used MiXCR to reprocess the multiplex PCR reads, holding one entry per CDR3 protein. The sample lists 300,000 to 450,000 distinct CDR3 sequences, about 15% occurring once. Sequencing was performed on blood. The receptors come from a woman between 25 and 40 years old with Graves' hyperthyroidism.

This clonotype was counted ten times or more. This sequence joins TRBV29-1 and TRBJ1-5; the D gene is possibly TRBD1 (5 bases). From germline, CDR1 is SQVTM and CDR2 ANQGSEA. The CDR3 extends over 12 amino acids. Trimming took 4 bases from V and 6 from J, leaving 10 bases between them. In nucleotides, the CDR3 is TGCAGCGTTGGGCAGGGAAGTCAGCCCCAGCATTTT. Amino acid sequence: CSVGQGSQPQHF.

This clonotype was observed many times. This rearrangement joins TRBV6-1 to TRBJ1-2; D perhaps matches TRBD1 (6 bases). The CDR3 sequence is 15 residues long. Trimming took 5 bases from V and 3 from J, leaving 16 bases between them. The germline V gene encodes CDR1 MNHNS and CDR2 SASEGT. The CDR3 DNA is TGTGCCAGCAGTAAGGGACAAACTGGGGACTATGGCTACACCTTC. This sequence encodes CASSKGQTGDYGYTF.

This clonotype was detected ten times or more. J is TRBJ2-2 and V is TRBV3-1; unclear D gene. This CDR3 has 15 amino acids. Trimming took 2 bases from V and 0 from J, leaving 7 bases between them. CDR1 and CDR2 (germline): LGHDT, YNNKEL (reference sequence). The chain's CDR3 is CASSQTRPNTGELFF. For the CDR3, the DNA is TGTGCCAGCAGCCAAACTCGCCCGAACACCGGGGAGCTGTTTTTT. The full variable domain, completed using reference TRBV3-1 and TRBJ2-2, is DTAVSQTPKYLVTQMGNDKSIKCEQNLGHDTMYWYKQDSKKFLKIMFSYNNKELIINETVPNRFSPKSPDKAHLNLHINSLELGDSAVYFCASSQTRPNTGELFFGEGSRLTVL.

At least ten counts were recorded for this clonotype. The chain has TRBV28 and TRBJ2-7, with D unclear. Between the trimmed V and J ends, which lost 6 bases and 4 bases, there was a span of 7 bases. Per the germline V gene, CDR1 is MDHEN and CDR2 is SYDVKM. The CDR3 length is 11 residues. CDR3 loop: CASRSRYEQYF. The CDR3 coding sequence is TGTGCCAGCAGGAGCCGATACGAGCAGTACTTC.

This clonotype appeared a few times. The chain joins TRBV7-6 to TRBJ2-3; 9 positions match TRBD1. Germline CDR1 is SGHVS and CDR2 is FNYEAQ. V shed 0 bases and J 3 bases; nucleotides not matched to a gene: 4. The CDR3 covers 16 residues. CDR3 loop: CASSLAGQGVTDTQYF. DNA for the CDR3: TGTGCCAGCAGCTTAGCGGGACAGGGTGTAACAGATACGCAGTATTTT.

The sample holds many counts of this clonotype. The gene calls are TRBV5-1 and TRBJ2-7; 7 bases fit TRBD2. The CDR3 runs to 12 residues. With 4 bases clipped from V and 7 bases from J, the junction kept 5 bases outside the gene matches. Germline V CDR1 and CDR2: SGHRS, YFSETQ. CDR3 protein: CASSRGDSEQYF. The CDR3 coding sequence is TGCGCCAGCAGCCGGGGGGACTCAGAGCAGTACTTC. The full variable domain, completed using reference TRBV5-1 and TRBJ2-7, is KAGVTQTPRYLIKTRGQQVTLSCSPISGHRSVSWYQQTPGQGLQFLFEYFSETQRNKGNFPGRFSGRQFSNSRSEMNVSTLELGDSALYLCASSRGDSEQYFGPGTRLTVT.

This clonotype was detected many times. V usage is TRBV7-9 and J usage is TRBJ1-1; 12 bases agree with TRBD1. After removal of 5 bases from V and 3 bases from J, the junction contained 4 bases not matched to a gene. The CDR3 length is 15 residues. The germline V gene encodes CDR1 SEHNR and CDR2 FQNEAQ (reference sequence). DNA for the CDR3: TGTGCCAGCAGCGGGACAGGGGGCGCGTACACTGAAGCTTTCTTT. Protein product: CASSGTGGAYTEAFF.

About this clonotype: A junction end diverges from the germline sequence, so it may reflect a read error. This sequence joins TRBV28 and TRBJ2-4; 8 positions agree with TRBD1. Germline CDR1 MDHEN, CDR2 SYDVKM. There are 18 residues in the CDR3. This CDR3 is CTSSTSGTGTLAKNIQYF. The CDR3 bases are TGTACCAGCAGTACCTCCGGGACAGGTACCCTAGCCAAAAACATTCAGTACTTC.

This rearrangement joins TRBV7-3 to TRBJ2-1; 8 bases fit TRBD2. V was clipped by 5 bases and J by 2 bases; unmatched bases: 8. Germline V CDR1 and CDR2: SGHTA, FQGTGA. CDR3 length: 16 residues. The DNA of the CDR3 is TGTGCCAGCAGCGTCTCCCCAGCGGGAGCCTACAATGAGCAGTTCTTC. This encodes CASSVSPAGAYNEQFF.

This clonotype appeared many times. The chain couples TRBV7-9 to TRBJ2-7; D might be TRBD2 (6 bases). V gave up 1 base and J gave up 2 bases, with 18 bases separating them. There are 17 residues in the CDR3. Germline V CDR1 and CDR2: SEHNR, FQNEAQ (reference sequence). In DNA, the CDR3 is TGTGCCAGCAGCTTAGTTTACGGGGCGGGGCAGACCTACGAGCAGTACTTC. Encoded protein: CASSLVYGAGQTYEQYF.

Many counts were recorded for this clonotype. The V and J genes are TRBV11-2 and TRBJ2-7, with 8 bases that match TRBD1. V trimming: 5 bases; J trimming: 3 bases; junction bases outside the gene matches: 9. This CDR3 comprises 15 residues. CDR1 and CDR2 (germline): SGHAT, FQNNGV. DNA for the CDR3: TGTGCCAGCAGCAGAACTCAGGGGGCTAACTACGAGCAGTACTTC. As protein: CASSRTQGANYEQYF. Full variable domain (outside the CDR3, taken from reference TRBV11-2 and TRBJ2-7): EAGVAQSPRYKIIEKRQSVAFWCNPISGHATLYWYQQILGQGPKLLIQFQNNGVVDDSQLPKDRFSAERLKGVDSTLKIQPAKLEDSAVYLCASSRTQGANYEQYFGPGTRLTVT.

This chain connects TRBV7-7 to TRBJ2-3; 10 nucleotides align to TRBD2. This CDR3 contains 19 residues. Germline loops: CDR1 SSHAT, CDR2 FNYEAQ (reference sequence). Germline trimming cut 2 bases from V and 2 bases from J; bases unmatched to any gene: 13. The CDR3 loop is CASSLYPKGLAGATDTQYF. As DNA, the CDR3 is TGTGCCAGCAGCTTATACCCTAAGGGCCTAGCGGGAGCCACAGATACGCAGTATTTT.

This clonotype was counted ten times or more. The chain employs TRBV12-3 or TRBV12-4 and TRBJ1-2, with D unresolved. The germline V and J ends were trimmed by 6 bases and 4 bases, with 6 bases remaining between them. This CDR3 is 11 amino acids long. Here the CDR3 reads CASRALYGYTF. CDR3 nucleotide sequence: TGTGCCAGCAGGGCCCTCTATGGCTACACCTTC.

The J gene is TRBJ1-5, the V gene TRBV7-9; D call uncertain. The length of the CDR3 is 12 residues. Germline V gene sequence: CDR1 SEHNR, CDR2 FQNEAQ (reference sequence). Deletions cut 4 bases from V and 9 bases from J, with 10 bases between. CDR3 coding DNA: TGTGCCAGCAGCTCCGGACTGGCGCCCCAGCATTTT. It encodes CASSSGLAPQHF.

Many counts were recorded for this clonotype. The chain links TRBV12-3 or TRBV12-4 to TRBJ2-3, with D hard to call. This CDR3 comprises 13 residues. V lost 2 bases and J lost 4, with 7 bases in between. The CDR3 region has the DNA TGTGCCAGCAGTTTAAGTTTTGCAGATACGCAGTATTTT. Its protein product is CASSLSFADTQYF.

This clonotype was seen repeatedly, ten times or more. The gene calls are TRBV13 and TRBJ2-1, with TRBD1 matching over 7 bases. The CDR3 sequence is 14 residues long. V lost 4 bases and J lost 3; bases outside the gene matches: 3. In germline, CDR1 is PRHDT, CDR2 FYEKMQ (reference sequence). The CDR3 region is CASSWRTGYNEQFF. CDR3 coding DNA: TGTGCCAGCAGCTGGCGGACAGGCTACAATGAGCAGTTCTTC.

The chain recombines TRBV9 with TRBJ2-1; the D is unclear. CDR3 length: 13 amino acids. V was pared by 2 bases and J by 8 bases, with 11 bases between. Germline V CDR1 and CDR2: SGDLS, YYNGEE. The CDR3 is CASSVFISDEQFF. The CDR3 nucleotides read TGTGCCAGCAGCGTTTTCATAAGTGATGAGCAGTTCTTC.

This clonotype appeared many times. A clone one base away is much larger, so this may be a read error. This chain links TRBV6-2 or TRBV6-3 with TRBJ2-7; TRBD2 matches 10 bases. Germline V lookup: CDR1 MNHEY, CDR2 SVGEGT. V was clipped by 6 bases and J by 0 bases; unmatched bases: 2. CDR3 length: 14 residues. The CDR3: CASRPSGSSYEQYF. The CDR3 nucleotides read TGTGCCAGCAGGCCTAGCGGGAGCTCCTACGAGCAGTACTTC.

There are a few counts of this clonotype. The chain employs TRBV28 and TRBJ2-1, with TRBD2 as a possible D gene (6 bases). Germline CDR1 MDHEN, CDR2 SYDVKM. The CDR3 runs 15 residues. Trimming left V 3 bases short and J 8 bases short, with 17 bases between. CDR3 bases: TGTGCCAGCAGTTTCACGAGACTAGGTAATGATGAGCAGTTCTTC. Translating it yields CASSFTRLGNDEQFF.

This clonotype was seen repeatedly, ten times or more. The CDR3 protein is CASSSTSVGNEQFF. The CDR3 DNA sequence: TGCGCCAGCAGCTCGACTAGCGTTGGGAATGAGCAGTTCTTC. The chain uses TRBV5-1 and TRBJ2-1; 8 positions agree with TRBD2. V shed 3 bases and J 7 bases; nucleotides not matched to a gene: 6. The CDR3 length is 14 residues. Looked up from germline, CDR1 is SGHRS and CDR2 is YFSETQ.

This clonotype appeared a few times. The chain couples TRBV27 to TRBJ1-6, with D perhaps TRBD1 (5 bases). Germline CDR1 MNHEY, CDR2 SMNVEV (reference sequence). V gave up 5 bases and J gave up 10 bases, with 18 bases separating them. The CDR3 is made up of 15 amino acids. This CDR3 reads CASSEPRVSESPLHF. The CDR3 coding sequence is TGTGCCAGCAGTGAGCCCAGGGTCTCCGAATCACCCCTCCACTTT.

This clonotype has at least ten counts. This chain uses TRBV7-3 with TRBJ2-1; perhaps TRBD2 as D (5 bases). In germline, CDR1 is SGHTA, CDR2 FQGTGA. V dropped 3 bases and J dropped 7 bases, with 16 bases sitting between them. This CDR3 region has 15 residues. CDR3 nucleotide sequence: TGTGCCAGCAGCTTCCGAGGGAGTGTTCAGAATGAGCAGTTCTTC. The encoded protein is CASSFRGSVQNEQFF.

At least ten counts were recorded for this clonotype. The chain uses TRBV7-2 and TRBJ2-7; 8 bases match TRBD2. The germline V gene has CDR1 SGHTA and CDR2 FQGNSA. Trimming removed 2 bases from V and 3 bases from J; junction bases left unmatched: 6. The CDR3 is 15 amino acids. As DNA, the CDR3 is TGTGCCAGCAGCTTACGGCTAGCGGGTGACTACGAGCAGTACTTC. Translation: CASSLRLAGDYEQYF.

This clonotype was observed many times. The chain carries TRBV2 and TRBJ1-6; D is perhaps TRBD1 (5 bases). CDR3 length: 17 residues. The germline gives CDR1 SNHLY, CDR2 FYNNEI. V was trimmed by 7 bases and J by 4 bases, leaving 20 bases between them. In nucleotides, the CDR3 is TGTGCCAGCACCCCAGGGAGGGGTGAGGGTTATAATTCACCCCTCCACTTT. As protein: CASTPGRGEGYNSPLHF.

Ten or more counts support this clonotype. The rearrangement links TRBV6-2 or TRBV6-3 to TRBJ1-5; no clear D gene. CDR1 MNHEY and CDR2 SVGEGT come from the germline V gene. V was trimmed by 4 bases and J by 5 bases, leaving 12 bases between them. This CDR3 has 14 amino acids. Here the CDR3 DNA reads TGTGCCAGCAGTTTCTTGGCCTACGATCAGCCCCAGCATTTT. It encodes CASSFLAYDQPQHF.